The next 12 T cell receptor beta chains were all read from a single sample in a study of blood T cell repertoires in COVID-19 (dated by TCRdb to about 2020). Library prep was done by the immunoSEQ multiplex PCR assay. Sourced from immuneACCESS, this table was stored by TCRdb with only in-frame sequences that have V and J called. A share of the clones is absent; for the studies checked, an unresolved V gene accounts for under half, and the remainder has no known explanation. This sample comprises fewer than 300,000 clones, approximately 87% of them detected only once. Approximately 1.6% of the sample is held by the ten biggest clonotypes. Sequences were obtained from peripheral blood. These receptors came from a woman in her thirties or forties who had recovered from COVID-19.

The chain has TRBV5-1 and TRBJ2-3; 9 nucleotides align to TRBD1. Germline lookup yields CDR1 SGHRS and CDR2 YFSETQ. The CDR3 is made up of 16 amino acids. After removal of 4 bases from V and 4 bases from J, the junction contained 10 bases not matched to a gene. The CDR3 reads CASSQLGQGGADTQYF. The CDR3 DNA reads TGCGCCAGCAGCCAATTGGGACAGGGAGGTGCAGATACGCAGTATTTT.

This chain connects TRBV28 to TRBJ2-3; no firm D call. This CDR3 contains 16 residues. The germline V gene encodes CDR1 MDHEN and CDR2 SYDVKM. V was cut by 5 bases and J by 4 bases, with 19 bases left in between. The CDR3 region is CASSLPSLGVADTQYF. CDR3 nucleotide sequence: TGTGCCAGCAGTCTCCCGTCTCTAGGTGTCGCAGATACGCAGTATTTT.

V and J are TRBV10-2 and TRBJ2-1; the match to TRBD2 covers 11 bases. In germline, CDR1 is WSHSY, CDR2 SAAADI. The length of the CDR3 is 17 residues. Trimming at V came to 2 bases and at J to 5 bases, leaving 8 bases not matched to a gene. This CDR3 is CASSEIRLAGGHNEQFF. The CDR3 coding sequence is TGCGCCAGCAGTGAGATCAGGCTAGCGGGGGGCCACAATGAGCAGTTCTTC.

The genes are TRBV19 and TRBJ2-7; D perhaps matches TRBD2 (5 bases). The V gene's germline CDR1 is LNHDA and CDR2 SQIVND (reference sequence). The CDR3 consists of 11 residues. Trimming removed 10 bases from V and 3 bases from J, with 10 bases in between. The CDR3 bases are TGTGCCACTTTCGAGGGCTACGAGCAGTACTTC. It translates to CATFEGYEQYF.

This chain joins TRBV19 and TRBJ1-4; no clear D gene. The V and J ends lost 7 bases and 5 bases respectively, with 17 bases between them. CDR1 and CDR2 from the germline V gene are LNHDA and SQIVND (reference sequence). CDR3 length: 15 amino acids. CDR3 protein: CASNGSPSENEKLFF. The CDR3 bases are TGTGCCAGTAATGGCTCCCCGAGCGAAAATGAAAAACTGTTTTTT.

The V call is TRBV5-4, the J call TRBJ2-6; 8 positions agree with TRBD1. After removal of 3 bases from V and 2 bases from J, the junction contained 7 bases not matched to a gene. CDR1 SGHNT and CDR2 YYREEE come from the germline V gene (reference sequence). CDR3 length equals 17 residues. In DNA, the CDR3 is TGTGCCAGCAGCTCAGGGGGCGCGGCCGCTGGGGCCAACGTCCTGACTTTC. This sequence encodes CASSSGGAAAGANVLTF. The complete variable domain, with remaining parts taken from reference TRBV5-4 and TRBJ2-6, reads ETGVTQSPTHLIKTRGQQVTLRCSSQSGHNTVSWYQQALGQGPQFIFQYYREEENGRGNFPPRFSGLQFPNYSSELNVNALELDDSALYLCASSSGGAAAGANVLTFGAGSRLTVL.

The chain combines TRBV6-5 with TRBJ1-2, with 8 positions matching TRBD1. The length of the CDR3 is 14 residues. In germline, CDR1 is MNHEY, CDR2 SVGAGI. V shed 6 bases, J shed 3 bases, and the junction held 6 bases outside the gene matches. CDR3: CASSRTGKHYGYTF. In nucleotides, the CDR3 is TGTGCCAGCAGCCGGACAGGGAAGCACTATGGCTACACCTTC.

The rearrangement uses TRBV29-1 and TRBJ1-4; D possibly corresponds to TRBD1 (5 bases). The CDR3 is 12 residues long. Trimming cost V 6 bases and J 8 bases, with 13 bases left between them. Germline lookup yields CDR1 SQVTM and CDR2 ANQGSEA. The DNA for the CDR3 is TGCAGCGTGGCGGGACCCGCAGAAAAACTGTTTTTT. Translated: CSVAGPAEKLFF.

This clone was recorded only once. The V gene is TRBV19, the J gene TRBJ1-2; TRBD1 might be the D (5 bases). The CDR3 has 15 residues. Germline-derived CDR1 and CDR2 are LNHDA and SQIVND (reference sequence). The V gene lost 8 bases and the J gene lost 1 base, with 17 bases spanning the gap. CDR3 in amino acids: CASDRTTASNYGYTF. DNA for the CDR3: TGTGCCAGTGACCGGACGACAGCGAGTAACTATGGCTACACCTTC.

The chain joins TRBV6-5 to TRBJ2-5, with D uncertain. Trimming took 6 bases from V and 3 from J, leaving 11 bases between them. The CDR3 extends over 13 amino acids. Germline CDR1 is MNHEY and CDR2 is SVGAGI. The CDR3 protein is CASSRVFKETQYF. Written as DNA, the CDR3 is TGTGCCAGCAGCCGGGTGTTCAAAGAGACCCAGTACTTC.

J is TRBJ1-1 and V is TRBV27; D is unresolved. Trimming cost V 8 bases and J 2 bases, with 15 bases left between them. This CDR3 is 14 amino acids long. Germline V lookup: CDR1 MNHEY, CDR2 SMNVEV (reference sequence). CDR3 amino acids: CASWTFPKNTEAFF. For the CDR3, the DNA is TGTGCCAGCTGGACTTTCCCAAAAAACACTGAAGCTTTCTTT.

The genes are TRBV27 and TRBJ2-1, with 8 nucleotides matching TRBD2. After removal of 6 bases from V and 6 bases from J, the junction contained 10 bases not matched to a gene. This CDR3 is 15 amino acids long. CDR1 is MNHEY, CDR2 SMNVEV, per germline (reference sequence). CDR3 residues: CASSLSGGQTNEQFF. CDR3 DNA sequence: TGTGCCAGCAGCCTAAGCGGGGGACAAACCAATGAGCAGTTCTTC.